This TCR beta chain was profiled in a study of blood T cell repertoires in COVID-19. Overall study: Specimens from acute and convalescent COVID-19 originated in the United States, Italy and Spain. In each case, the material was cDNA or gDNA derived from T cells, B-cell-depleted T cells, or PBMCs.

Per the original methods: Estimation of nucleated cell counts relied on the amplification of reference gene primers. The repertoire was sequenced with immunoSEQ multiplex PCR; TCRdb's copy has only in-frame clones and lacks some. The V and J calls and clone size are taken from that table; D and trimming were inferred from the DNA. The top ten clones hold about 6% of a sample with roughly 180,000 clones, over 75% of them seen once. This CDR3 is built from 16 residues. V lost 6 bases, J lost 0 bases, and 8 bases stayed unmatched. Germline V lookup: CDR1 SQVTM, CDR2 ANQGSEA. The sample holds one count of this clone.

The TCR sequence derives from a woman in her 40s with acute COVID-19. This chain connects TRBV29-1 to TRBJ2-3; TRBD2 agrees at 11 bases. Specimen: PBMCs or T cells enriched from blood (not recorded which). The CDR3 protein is CSVSGLAGQSTDTQYF. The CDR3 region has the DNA TGCAGCGTCTCCGGACTAGCGGGCCAGAGCACAGATACGCAGTATTTT.